Below are 32 T cell receptor beta chains sequenced from a single sample in a study of T cell repertoires in cytomegalovirus infection. Each CDR3 protein is one row after TCRdb ran MiXCR on the reads. The profile covers some 350,000 distinct CDR3 sequences, with nearly 35% appearing a single time and roughly 13% taken by the ten largest. The antigens these receptors bind are not known. Sequencing was performed on cultured PBMCs, taken from culture after CMV antigen stimulation. The receptors shown here come from a human donor in good health (CMV status not recorded). Some clones in this sample may be carry-over from other donors' samples.

This clonotype has only a few counts. The chain employs TRBV6-2 or TRBV6-3 and TRBJ2-1; 7 nucleotides line up with TRBD2. After removal of 2 bases from V and 1 base from J, the junction contained 8 bases not matched to a gene. This CDR3 comprises 17 residues. Germline V gives CDR1 MNHEY, CDR2 SVGEGT. This CDR3 reads CASSYRPASGSYNEQFF. For the CDR3, the DNA is TGTGCCAGCAGTTACCGGCCCGCTAGCGGATCCTACAATGAGCAGTTCTTC.

This rearrangement joins TRBV19 to TRBJ2-7, with 7 bases aligning to TRBD1. The CDR3 sequence is 14 residues long. Germline CDR1 reads LNHDA; CDR2 reads SQIVND (reference sequence). J gave up 1 base and V 10 bases, and 10 bases lay outside the gene matches. The DNA for the CDR3 is TGTGCCACTATGGACAGGTTGGGGTCCTACGAGCAGTACTTC. As protein: CATMDRLGSYEQYF.

The gene calls are TRBV12-3 or TRBV12-4 and TRBJ2-3, with TRBD2 identical over 12 bases. CDR3 length: 15 residues. The J segment lost 4 bases and the V segment lost 6 bases, leaving 5 bases of the junction unmatched. CDR3 region: CASRPTSGSADTQYF. In DNA, the CDR3 is TGTGCCAGCAGGCCGACTAGCGGGAGCGCAGATACGCAGTATTTT.

The chain is built from TRBV7-6 and TRBJ2-7; D call uncertain. Germline V CDR1 and CDR2: SGHVS, FNYEAQ. CDR3 size: 12 residues. The ends were cut back, 5 bases at V and 6 bases at J, with 11 bases in the middle. CDR3 in amino acids: CASSVVKGEQYV. The CDR3 DNA is TGTGCCAGCAGCGTAGTGAAGGGCGAGCAGTACGTC.

The chain links TRBV29-1 to TRBJ1-2; 8 nucleotides align to TRBD1. The CDR3 sequence is 13 residues long. V shed 7 bases and J 2 bases; nucleotides not matched to a gene: 6. Germline CDR1 is SQVTM and CDR2 is ANQGSEA. In DNA, the CDR3 is TGCAGCGCATGGACAGGGACAAACTATGGCTACACCTTC. This encodes CSAWTGTNYGYTF.

This clonotype was recorded a few times. J is TRBJ2-5 and V is TRBV7-9; 13 bases are shared with TRBD2. Germline CDR1 is SEHNR and CDR2 is FQNEAQ (reference sequence). This CDR3 spans 17 amino acids. The trim removed 4 bases at V and 3 bases at J, leaving 8 bases unmatched. CDR3 region: CASSSRTGTSGEETQYF. The CDR3 nucleotides read TGTGCCAGCAGCTCGCGTACCGGGACTAGCGGGGAAGAGACCCAGTACTTC.

This clonotype was counted a few times. The chain couples TRBV7-9 to TRBJ2-1, with 11 bases that match TRBD2. The V gene end was trimmed by 8 bases and the J gene end by 10 bases; junction bases not matched to a gene: 16. The CDR3 consists of 16 residues. The germline gives CDR1 SEHNR, CDR2 FQNEAQ (reference sequence). The CDR3 region is CASYKIGLAGGREQFF. The CDR3 nucleotides are TGTGCCAGCTACAAAATTGGGCTAGCGGGAGGTAGGGAGCAGTTCTTC.

The chain joins TRBV28 to TRBJ2-7, with TRBD2 matching 13 bases. Trimming removed 3 bases from V and 2 bases from J; junction bases left unmatched: 1. The CDR3 covers 15 residues. The germline V gene encodes CDR1 MDHEN and CDR2 SYDVKM. The CDR3 protein is CASSFGTSGAYEQYF. CDR3 DNA: TGTGCCAGCAGTTTTGGGACTAGCGGGGCCTACGAGCAGTACTTC.

As DNA, the CDR3 is TGTGCCAGCAGCCAAGAAGGGTTTGACGATCAGCCCCAGCATTTT. This translates into CASSQEGFDDQPQHF. V usage is TRBV4-2 and J usage is TRBJ1-5; the D is unclear. The CDR3 is 15 residues long. Between the trimmed V and J ends, which lost 0 bases and 5 bases, there was a span of 11 bases. Germline V gene sequence: CDR1 LGHNA, CDR2 YNFKEQ.

The J gene is TRBJ2-1, the V gene TRBV24-1; TRBD1 agrees at 10 bases. Germline values: CDR1 KGHDR, CDR2 SFDVKD. V shed 5 bases and J 6 bases; nucleotides not matched to a gene: 15. The CDR3 runs 18 residues. CDR3 sequence reads: CATSVRIRTGTGVNEQFF. CDR3 DNA sequence: TGTGCCACCAGTGTTAGAATACGGACCGGGACAGGGGTCAATGAGCAGTTCTTC.

CDR3 residues: CASRYTGNYGYTF. The CDR3, as DNA: TGTGCCAGCAGGTACACAGGGAACTATGGCTACACCTTC. This sequence joins TRBV12-3 or TRBV12-4 and TRBJ1-2, with D maybe TRBD1 (6 bases). This CDR3 has 13 residues. The V gene lost 6 bases and the J gene lost 2 bases, with 10 bases spanning the gap.

The chain carries TRBV7-2 and TRBJ2-5; 7 bases align to TRBD2. V gave up 5 bases and J gave up 3 bases; unmatched junction bases: 3. This CDR3 has 13 residues. Germline CDR1 reads SGHTA; CDR2 reads FQGNSA. The CDR3 DNA is TGTGCCAGCAGCGGGGGGACTAAAGAGACCCAGTACTTC. Its translation: CASSGGTKETQYF.

This clonotype was found a few times. The rearrangement joins TRBV5-6 to TRBJ2-1; 8 bases map to TRBD2. CDR1 SGHDT and CDR2 YYEEEE come from the germline V gene. Trimming cost V 0 bases and J 5 bases; bases outside gene matches: 16. The CDR3 totals 19 residues. The CDR3 region has the DNA TGTGCCAGCAGCTTGGTTGAGGGTGGGATCAGCGGGAGCCACAATGAGCAGTTCTTC. This translates into CASSLVEGGISGSHNEQFF.

The rearrangement uses TRBV29-1 and TRBJ1-1; TRBD1 is a possible D gene (5 bases). There are 13 residues in the CDR3. CDR1 and CDR2 from the germline V gene are SQVTM and ANQGSEA. V lost 5 bases to trimming and J lost 1 base, with 11 bases between them. The CDR3 here is CSVSKGTNTEAFF. CDR3 in DNA: TGCAGCGTTTCTAAGGGGACGAACACTGAAGCTTTCTTT.

This clonotype has ten or more counts. The V and J genes are TRBV7-2 and TRBJ2-4, with D uncertain. The germline V gene has CDR1 SGHTA and CDR2 FQGNSA. The V end lost 1 base, the J end lost 6 bases, and 4 bases lay between the germline ends. CDR3 length equals 12 residues. The CDR3 is CASSLVANIQYF. For the CDR3, the DNA is TGTGCCAGCAGCTTAGTGGCAAACATTCAGTACTTC.

This clonotype was detected only a few times. The gene calls are TRBV10-3 and TRBJ2-7, with 12 bases fitting TRBD2. Germline V gives CDR1 ENHRY, CDR2 SYGVKD. This CDR3 has 16 amino acids. V lost 2 bases to trimming and J lost 4 bases; unmatched junction nucleotides: 6. In DNA form, the CDR3 reads TGTGCCATCAGTGAGCCTTCTAGCGGGAGGGAATACGAGCAGTACTTC. This sequence encodes CAISEPSSGREYEQYF.

V gene TRBV20-1 combines with J gene TRBJ1-6, with D unresolved. This CDR3 has 14 residues. Germline V gene lookup returns CDR1 DFQATT and CDR2 SNEGSKA (reference sequence). Deletions cut 5 bases from V and 0 bases from J, with 8 bases between. The CDR3 loop reads CSAAASSYNSPLHF. The CDR3, as DNA: TGCAGTGCTGCAGCGAGCTCCTATAATTCACCCCTCCACTTT.

This clonotype was counted between two and nine times. The rearrangement joins TRBV12-5 to TRBJ1-2; D remains unclear. Per germline, CDR1 LGHNT and CDR2 FRNRAP. Trimming shortened V by 2 bases and J by 8 bases, and 6 bases separated the two germline ends. The CDR3 sequence is 11 residues long. The CDR3 DNA reads as TGTGCTAGTGGTTTGATACTCGGCTACACCTTC. It encodes CASGLILGYTF.

The chain employs TRBV6-2 or TRBV6-3 and TRBJ1-1, with D uncertain. The CDR3 runs to 17 residues. CDR1 MNHEY and CDR2 SVGEGT come from the germline V gene. The V end was cut by 2 bases, the J end by 1 base, with 17 bases between. CDR3 residues: CASSYTLEGGRNTEAFF. The CDR3 nucleotides are TGTGCCAGCAGTTACACACTAGAAGGTGGCCGGAACACTGAAGCTTTCTTT.

This chain connects TRBV6-5 to TRBJ2-2, with a weak D call TRBD2 (5 bases). V lost 8 bases, J lost 6 bases, and 19 bases lay in between. The V gene's germline CDR1 is MNHEY and CDR2 SVGAGI. The CDR3 length is 15 residues. The CDR3 reads CASESAGRIPGELFF. CDR3 nucleotide sequence: TGTGCCAGCGAATCGGCGGGTCGCATCCCCGGGGAGCTGTTTTTT.

This clonotype was counted ten times or more. The chain is built from TRBV7-2 and TRBJ2-1, with a tentative D call TRBD2 (6 bases). V was cut by 5 bases and J by 7 bases, with 27 bases left in between. Germline V gene sequence: CDR1 SGHTA, CDR2 FQGNSA. This CDR3 is 18 amino acids long. Here the CDR3 DNA reads TGTGCCAGCAGCCCGGCGGGATGGCGGGCCACCTCTGGGAATGAGCAGTTCTTC. Translation: CASSPAGWRATSGNEQFF.

The chain uses TRBV20-1 and TRBJ2-5; TRBD2 matches at 7 bases. V shed 3 bases and J 6 bases; nucleotides not matched to a gene: 19. Germline CDR1 reads DFQATT; CDR2 reads SNEGSKA (reference sequence). The CDR3 totals 17 residues. CDR3 residues: CSARGREGVWGKKTQYF. CDR3 sequence (DNA): TGCAGTGCTAGGGGCAGGGAGGGCGTGTGGGGGAAAAAGACCCAGTACTTC.

The chain joins TRBV20-1 to TRBJ2-3; 9 positions match TRBD2. Trimming removed 8 bases from V and 1 base from J; junction bases left unmatched: 7. The CDR3 sequence is 14 residues long. Per germline, CDR1 DFQATT and CDR2 SNEGSKA (reference sequence). DNA for the CDR3: TGCAGTACCATCGGCGGGAGGGGCACAGATACGCAGTATTTT. Its protein is CSTIGGRGTDTQYF.

This clonotype has just a few counts. The chain recombines TRBV27 with TRBJ1-2, with D maybe TRBD1 (6 bases). This CDR3 has 13 amino acids. Trimming pared 3 bases from V and 7 bases from J, leaving 12 bases between. Germline V lookup: CDR1 MNHEY, CDR2 SMNVEV (reference sequence). The CDR3 loop reads CASSLNRASGYTF. CDR3 bases: TGTGCCAGCAGTTTGAACAGGGCGAGTGGCTACACCTTC.

The rearrangement joins TRBV29-1 to TRBJ1-1, with D unresolved. The germline gives CDR1 SQVTM, CDR2 ANQGSEA. The CDR3 has 10 residues. The CDR3: CSAVHGEAFF. CDR3 DNA sequence: TGCAGTGCCGTACACGGAGAAGCTTTCTTT. Complete variable domain (other parts from reference TRBV29-1 and TRBJ1-1): SAVISQKPSRDICQRGTSLTIQCQVDSQVTMMFWYRQQPGQSLTLIATANQGSEATYESGFVIDKFPISRPNLTFSTLTVSNMSPEDSSIYLCSAVHGEAFFGQGTRLTVV.

Comments on this clonotype: A read error may produce the germline difference seen at one junction end. The chain carries TRBV20-1 and TRBJ2-2; weak D call: TRBD2 (7 bases). The V gene's germline CDR1 is DFQATT and CDR2 SNEGSKA (reference sequence). The CDR3 runs 15 residues. CDR3 DNA: TGCAGTGCTAGAGTCGGGGGGCAGAACACCGGGGAGCTGTATTTT. It is translated as CSARVGGQNTGELYF.

This clonotype was observed a few times. The chain employs TRBV18 and TRBJ2-3; 15 bases agree with TRBD2. The CDR3 spans 17 residues. Germline V gene data show CDR1 as KGHSH and CDR2 as LQKENI. The junction had 5 bases not matched to a gene; V was cut back by 5 bases and J by 2 bases. The CDR3 sequence: CASSSRTSGRVTDTQYF. Here the CDR3 DNA reads TGTGCCAGCTCATCCCGGACTAGCGGGAGGGTCACAGATACGCAGTATTTT.

The chain couples TRBV29-1 to TRBJ2-7, with 12 bases aligning to TRBD2. Germline V gene lookup returns CDR1 SQVTM and CDR2 ANQGSEA. The V segment lost 1 base and the J segment 3 bases; nucleotides outside the gene matches: 4. The CDR3 length is 15 residues. This CDR3 reads CSVEVGTSGLYEQYF. Here the CDR3 DNA reads TGCAGCGTTGAAGTCGGGACTAGCGGGCTCTACGAGCAGTACTTC.

The chain is built from TRBV7-2 and TRBJ1-2; possible D gene TRBD1, 5 bases. There are 15 residues in the CDR3. Germline V lookup: CDR1 SGHTA, CDR2 FQGNSA. Between the trimmed V and J ends, which lost 3 bases and 8 bases, there was a span of 19 bases. The CDR3 sequence is CASSFHKGSTGGYTF. The CDR3 nucleotides are TGTGCCAGCAGCTTCCACAAGGGGTCGACTGGGGGCTACACCTTC.

This clonotype occurred many times. V gene TRBV7-2 combines with J gene TRBJ2-3; TRBD2 matches at 12 bases. Germline lookup yields CDR1 SGHTA and CDR2 FQGNSA. The CDR3 length is 18 residues. J was trimmed by 2 bases and V by 5 bases; bases with no gene match: 11. CDR3 region: CASSGYRLAGAYTDTQYF. The CDR3 bases are TGTGCCAGCAGCGGTTATAGACTAGCGGGGGCCTACACAGATACGCAGTATTTT. The entire variable domain, with the rest obtained from reference TRBV7-2 and TRBJ2-3, is as follows: GAGVSQSPSNKVTEKGKDVELRCDPISGHTALYWYRQSLGQGLEFLIYFQGNSAPDKSGLPSDRFSAERTGGSVSTLTIQRTQQEDSAVYLCASSGYRLAGAYTDTQYFGPGTRLTVL.

This chain joins TRBV28 and TRBJ1-2, with 10 nucleotides matching TRBD1. The CDR3 runs to 15 residues. Germline CDR1 MDHEN, CDR2 SYDVKM. V lost 3 bases, J lost 7 bases, and 8 bases stayed unmatched. The CDR3 reads CASSLAGQGSVGYTF. DNA of the CDR3: TGTGCCAGCAGTTTGGCGGGACAGGGGTCGGTTGGCTACACCTTC.

This clonotype was detected only a few times. V is TRBV7-2 and J is TRBJ2-2, with D perhaps matching TRBD2 (7 bases). Trimming cost V 5 bases and J 3 bases, with 16 bases left between them. The CDR3 length is 16 residues. In germline, CDR1 is SGHTA, CDR2 FQGNSA. CDR3: CASSPRRGGYTGELFF. CDR3 sequence (DNA): TGTGCCAGCAGCCCAAGGAGGGGGGGCTACACCGGGGAGCTGTTTTTT.